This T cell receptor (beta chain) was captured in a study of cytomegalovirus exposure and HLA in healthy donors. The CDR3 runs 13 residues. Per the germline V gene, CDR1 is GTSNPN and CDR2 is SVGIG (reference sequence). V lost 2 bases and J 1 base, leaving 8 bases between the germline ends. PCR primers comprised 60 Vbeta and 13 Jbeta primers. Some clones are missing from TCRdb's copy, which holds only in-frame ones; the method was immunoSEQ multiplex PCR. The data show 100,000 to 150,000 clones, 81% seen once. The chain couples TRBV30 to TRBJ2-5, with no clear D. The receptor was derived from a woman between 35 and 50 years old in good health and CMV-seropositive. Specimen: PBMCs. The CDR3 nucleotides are TGTGCCTGGAGTTTCAGGCCCCAAGAGACCCAGTACTTC. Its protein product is CAWSFRPQETQYF.